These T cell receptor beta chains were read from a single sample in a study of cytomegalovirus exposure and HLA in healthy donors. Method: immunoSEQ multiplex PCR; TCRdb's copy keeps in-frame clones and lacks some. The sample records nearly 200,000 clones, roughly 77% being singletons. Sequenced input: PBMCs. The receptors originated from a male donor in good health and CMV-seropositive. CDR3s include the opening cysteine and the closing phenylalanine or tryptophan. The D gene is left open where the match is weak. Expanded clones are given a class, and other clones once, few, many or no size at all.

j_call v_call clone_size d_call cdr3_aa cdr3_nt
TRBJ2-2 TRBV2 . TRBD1 CASSGGTGANTGELFF TGTGCCAGCAGTGGAGGTACAGGGGCGAACACCGGGGAGCTGTTTTTT
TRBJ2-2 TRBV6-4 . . CASRSQGKDGELFF TGTGCCAGCAGAAGCCAGGGGAAGGACGGGGAGCTGTTTTTT
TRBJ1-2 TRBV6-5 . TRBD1 CASTDYQGGSYGYTF TGTGCCAGTACCGATTATCAGGGGGGCTCCTATGGCTACACCTTC
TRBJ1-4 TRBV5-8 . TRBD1 CASSLPTGDGPSNEKLFF TGTGCCAGCAGCTTACCAACAGGGGATGGTCCAAGTAATGAAAAACTGTTTTTT
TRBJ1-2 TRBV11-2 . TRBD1 CASGGTGVFYGYTF TGTGCCAGCGGGGGGACAGGTGTTTTCTATGGCTACACCTTC
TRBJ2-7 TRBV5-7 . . CASSLALSAAGDYEQYF TGTGCCAGCAGCTTGGCCCTTTCGGCAGCAGGGGATTACGAGCAGTACTTC
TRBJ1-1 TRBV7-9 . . CSSRTASNTEAFF TGTTCCAGCAGGACAGCTTCGAACACTGAAGCTTTCTTT
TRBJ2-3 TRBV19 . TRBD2 CASSVLAGGGDTQYF TGTGCCAGTAGTGTGCTAGCGGGAGGGGGTGATACGCAGTATTTT
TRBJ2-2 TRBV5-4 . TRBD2 CASSLEGLAAATGELFF TGTGCCAGCAGCTTGGAAGGGCTAGCGGCTGCCACCGGGGAGCTGTTTTTT
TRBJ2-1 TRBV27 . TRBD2 CASSQLAGLLYNEQFF TGTGCCAGCAGCCAACTAGCGGGCCTGCTATACAATGAGCAGTTCTTC
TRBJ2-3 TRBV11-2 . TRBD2 CASSTRLAGGLLTDTQYF TGTGCCAGCAGCACGAGACTAGCGGGGGGGCTGTTGACAGATACGCAGTATTTT
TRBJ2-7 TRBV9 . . CASSAGQAYEQYF TGTGCCAGCAGCGCCGGCCAGGCCTACGAGCAGTACTTC
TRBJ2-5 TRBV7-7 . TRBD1 CASSLAGTGQETQYF TGTGCCAGCAGCTTAGCCGGGACAGGGCAAGAGACCCAGTACTTC
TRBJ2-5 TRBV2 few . CASSKKLAGTQYF TGTGCCAGCAGTAAGAAGCTAGCCGGGACCCAGTACTTC
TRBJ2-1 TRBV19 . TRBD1 CASSIEMGQGEDNEQFF TGTGCCAGTAGTATAGAGATGGGACAGGGGGAGGACAATGAGCAGTTCTTC
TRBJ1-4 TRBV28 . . CASSSGSFREKLFF TGTGCCAGCAGTTCGGGGTCGTTTCGCGAAAAACTGTTTTTT
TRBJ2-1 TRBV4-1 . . CASSPFPKHEQFF TGCGCCAGCAGCCCGTTTCCAAAGCATGAGCAGTTCTTC
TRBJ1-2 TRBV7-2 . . CASSFPGQAETNYGYTF TGTGCCAGCAGCTTCCCGGGACAAGCCGAGACAAACTATGGCTACACCTTC
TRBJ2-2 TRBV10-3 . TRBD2 CAISVVAGAHGELFF TGTGCCATCAGTGTGGTAGCGGGAGCCCACGGGGAGCTGTTTTTT
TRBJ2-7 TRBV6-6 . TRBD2 CASSSLSGSGSYEQYF TGTGCCAGCAGCTCCCTTAGCGGGAGCGGATCCTACGAGCAGTACTTC
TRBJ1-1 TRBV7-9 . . CASSSLVGDAFF TGTGCCAGCAGCTCCCTGGTTGGAGACGCTTTCTTT
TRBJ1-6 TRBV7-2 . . CASSLESSSSYNSPLHF TGTGCCAGCAGCTTAGAGAGTAGCAGCTCCTATAATTCACCCCTCCACTTT
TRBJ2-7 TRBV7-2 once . CASSSPRGREQYF TGTGCCAGCAGCTCCCCGCGGGGGCGCGAGCAGTACTTC
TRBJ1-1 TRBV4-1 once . CASSQAGGLDEAFF TGCGCCAGCAGCCAAGCCGGGGGGCTCGATGAAGCTTTCTTT
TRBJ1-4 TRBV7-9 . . CASSSQGNSNEKLFF TGTGCCAGCAGCTCCCAGGGGAATTCTAATGAAAAACTGTTTTTT
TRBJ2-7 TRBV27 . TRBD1 CASSLGTGAYEQYF TGTGCCAGCAGTTTAGGGACAGGGGCCTACGAGCAGTACTTC
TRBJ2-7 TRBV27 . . CATERYEQYF TGTGCCACAGAGAGGTACGAGCAGTACTTC
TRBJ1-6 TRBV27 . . CASSLGQGGGSTPLHF TGTGCCAGCAGTTTGGGGCAAGGGGGGGGCAGTACACCCCTCCACTTT
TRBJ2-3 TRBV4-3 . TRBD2 CASSQDLGGRAVTQYF TGCGCCAGCAGCCAAGATTTAGGCGGGAGGGCCGTTACGCAGTATTTT
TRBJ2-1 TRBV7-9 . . CASSLGPGALEQFF TGTGCCAGCAGCTTAGGCCCAGGGGCCCTTGAGCAGTTCTTC
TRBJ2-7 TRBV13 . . CASSHKIAEDYEQYF TGTGCCAGCAGCCACAAGATAGCTGAGGACTACGAGCAGTACTTC
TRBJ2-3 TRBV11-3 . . CASSLAGESNTQYF TGTGCCAGCAGCTTAGCGGGAGAATCGAATACGCAGTATTTT
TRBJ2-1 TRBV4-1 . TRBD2 CASSHGLAFDEQFF TGCGCCAGCAGCCATGGACTAGCCTTCGATGAGCAGTTCTTC
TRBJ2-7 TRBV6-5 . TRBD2 CASSYSGLAGEGEQYF TGTGCCAGCAGTTACTCCGGGCTAGCGGGAGAGGGCGAGCAGTACTTC
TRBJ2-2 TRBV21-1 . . CAGGSSGRAVTGELFF TGTGCCGGAGGAAGTAGCGGGAGGGCGGTCACCGGGGAGCTGTTTTTT
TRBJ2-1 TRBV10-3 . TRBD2 CAISGGAGSSYNEQFF TGTGCCATCAGTGGGGGAGCGGGAAGCTCCTACAATGAGCAGTTCTTC
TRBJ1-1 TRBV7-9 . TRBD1 CASSAQGETEAFF TGTGCCAGCAGCGCGCAGGGGGAGACTGAAGCTTTCTTT
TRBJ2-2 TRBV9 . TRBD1 CASSMTGGRGELFF TGTGCCAGCAGCATGACAGGGGGTCGTGGGGAGCTGTTTTTT
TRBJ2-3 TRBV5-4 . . CASSPVGHTDTQYF TGTGCCAGCAGTCCCGTGGGCCACACAGATACGCAGTATTTT
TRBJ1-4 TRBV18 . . CASSPFRTGNEKLFF TGTGCCAGCTCACCATTCAGGACGGGGAATGAAAAACTGTTTTTT